The present T cell receptor (beta chain) was sequenced within a study of T cell responses to AZD1222 COVID-19 vaccine. Whole-study results and caveats: Only 5 to 7 AZD1222 recipients tested seropositive at baseline. It should be noted that donors were predominantly white British and more often female, and clonal diversity was possibly underestimated.

Measured with immunoSEQ multiplex PCR; TCRdb has only the in-frame clones, and not every one. The table lists 90,000 to 120,000 clones, nearly 95% of them singletons, with around 4.7% in the top ten. The CDR3 has 13 residues. CDR1 is SGHKS and CDR2 is YYEKEE in the germline V gene (reference sequence). The V and J ends lost 2 bases and 12 bases respectively, with 17 bases between them. Remarks on this clone: Its antigen is undetermined.

Source: peripheral blood, taken on day 0 of AZD1222 vaccination. This clonotype originated in an adult in good health. V gene TRBV5-5 combines with J gene TRBJ1-2, with D perhaps TRBD1 (6 bases). The CDR3 here is CASSLTSPGANTF. The CDR3 bases are TGTGCCAGCAGCTTAACCTCACCGGGGGCAAACACCTTC.